This TCR beta chain appears in the sequencing data of a study of blood T cell repertoires in COVID-19. For the study at large: Samples of COVID-19 (acute and convalescent) were obtained from the United States, Italy and Spain. T cells, B-cell-depleted T cells, or PBMCs supplied cDNA or gDNA.

This clone appeared once. Original data processing: Amplified reference gene primers provided the basis for estimating nucleated cell counts. TCRdb's table, derived via immunoSEQ multiplex PCR, lists solely in-frame clones and lacks some. V and J calls and clone size are given by that table; D and trimming were obtained from the DNA. This table has 120,000 or so clones, just over 85% appearing once. CDR3 length: 11 amino acids. The ends were cut back, 5 bases at V and 3 bases at J, with 5 bases in the middle. The source of this sequence is a man aged 40-49 years with acute or convalescent COVID-19. V is TRBV12-3 or TRBV12-4 and J is TRBJ2-7; the D is unclear. Sequencing was done on a sample of peripheral blood. CDR3 loop: CASSISYEQYF. The CDR3 DNA reads TGTGCCAGCAGTATCAGCTACGAGCAGTACTTC.